These 30 T cell receptor beta chains were all obtained from the same sample, sequenced in a study of metastatic and nonmetastatic thyroid tumors (dated by TCRdb to the early 2020s). Before undergoing thyroid surgery, none of the patients had been given any kind of treatment. Library construction relied on PCR. The sequencer was an Illumina HiSeq 4000. TCRdb reran the public reads through fastp at Q25 and MiXCR, keeping productive beta chains. The sample includes 16,000 or so clones, with roughly a quarter observed a single time. Of the sample, around 8.1% falls within the top ten clones. What was sequenced was tumor tissue. The origin of the receptors is a female donor with papillary thyroid cancer or a benign thyroid nodule (not recorded which). Some clones in this sample may be carry-over from other donors' samples.

In its sample, this clone ranks as medium-sized (0.01 to 0.1%). The chain combines TRBV6-1 with TRBJ2-1; D may be TRBD1 (6 bases). Germline assignment: CDR1 MNHNS and CDR2 SASEGT. Between the trimmed V and J ends, which lost 5 bases and 10 bases, there was a span of 12 bases. This CDR3 has 12 residues. Written as DNA, the CDR3 is TGTGCCAGCAGTTCGTATGACAGGGAGCAGTTCTTC. Translation gives CASSSYDREQFF.

In its sample, this clone was seen a few times. The chain links TRBV6-1 to TRBJ1-3; D remains unclear. Germline CDR1 reads MNHNS; CDR2 reads SASEGT. V lost 8 bases and J lost 0, with 8 bases in between. The CDR3 is 13 amino acids. The CDR3 bases are TGTGCCAGCCAGGAGAGCTCTGGAAACACCATATATTTT. Protein: CASQESSGNTIYF.

This clone has a count of ten or more. The V and J genes are TRBV29-1 and TRBJ2-1; D is unresolved. The V and J ends lost 4 bases and 7 bases respectively, with 14 bases between them. CDR3 length: 13 amino acids. CDR1 is SQVTM and CDR2 is ANQGSEA in the germline V gene. The CDR3 nucleotides read TGCAGCGTTGCGTCTGCCTTTGGGAATGAGCAGTTCTTC. Translating it yields CSVASAFGNEQFF.

The CDR3 loop is CSARPYTEAFF. For the CDR3, the DNA is TGCAGTGCTAGACCCTACACTGAAGCTTTCTTT. The chain carries TRBV20-1 and TRBJ1-1; D remains ambiguous. The CDR3 spans 11 residues. Germline V gene sequence: CDR1 DFQATT, CDR2 SNEGSKA (reference sequence). V was clipped by 2 bases and J by 3 bases, with 4 bases between them.

The chain couples TRBV20-1 to TRBJ2-7, with D perhaps being TRBD1 or TRBD2 (7 bases each). The CDR3 totals 14 residues. Germline CDR1 DFQATT, CDR2 SNEGSKA (reference sequence). The V gene lost 5 bases and the J gene lost 2 bases, with 16 bases spanning the gap. The CDR3, as DNA: TGCAGTGCTCCAGGGGGGGCCTTTCCCTACGAGCAGTACTTC. Amino acid sequence: CSAPGGAFPYEQYF.

This rearrangement joins TRBV7-6 to TRBJ2-7, with D maybe TRBD1 (6 bases). CDR1 and CDR2 from the germline V gene are SGHVS and FNYEAQ. The CDR3 has 12 residues. Trimming took 9 bases from V and 2 from J, leaving 11 bases between them. Written as DNA, the CDR3 is TGTGCCAGTAGGGGGTCAACCTACGAGCAGTACTTC. This translates into CASRGSTYEQYF.

In this sample, this clone turned up once. This sequence joins TRBV9 and TRBJ1-2; D uncertain. Germline lookup yields CDR1 SGDLS and CDR2 YYNGEE. Trimming removed 3 bases at V and 6 bases at J, with 12 bases between. The CDR3 has 13 amino acids. The DNA for the CDR3 is TGTGCCAGCAGCGGGGCTAGCGGCGATGGCTACACCTTC. Its translation: CASSGASGDGYTF.

In its sample, this clone ranks as medium-sized. J is TRBJ2-7 and V is TRBV20-1; the D gene could be TRBD1 or TRBD2 (5 bases each). Germline values: CDR1 DFQATT, CDR2 SNEGSKA (reference sequence). The CDR3 covers 15 residues. V dropped 0 bases and J dropped 5 bases, with 17 bases sitting between them. CDR3 amino acids: CSARDPRGPPNEQYF. The CDR3 DNA sequence: TGCAGTGCTAGAGATCCTCGGGGACCTCCTAACGAGCAGTACTTC.

This clone rates as medium-sized. The chain uses TRBV6-1 and TRBJ2-6; D remains ambiguous. V lost 2 bases and J lost 4, with 9 bases in between. CDR1 MNHNS and CDR2 SASEGT come from the germline V gene. This CDR3 spans 15 amino acids. For the CDR3, the DNA is TGTGCCAGCAGTGAATCCGGTACAGGGGCCAACGTCCTGACTTTC. It specifies CASSESGTGANVLTF.

This clone was seen once. J is TRBJ2-2 and V is TRBV4-1, with 7 positions matching TRBD2. CDR1 and CDR2 from the germline V gene are MGHRA and YSYEKL. This CDR3 contains 16 residues. After removal of 1 base from V and 5 bases from J, the junction contained 7 bases not matched to a gene. CDR3 amino acids: CASSQAASGSTGELFF. CDR3 bases: TGCGCCAGCAGCCAAGCTGCTAGCGGTAGTACCGGGGAGCTGTTTTTT.

This clone is medium-sized. The J gene is TRBJ1-2, the V gene TRBV6-1; tentative D call: TRBD1 (5 bases). The CDR3 has 15 residues. Germline V lookup: CDR1 MNHNS, CDR2 SASEGT. V lost 4 bases to trimming and J lost 6 bases, with 18 bases between them. The CDR3: CASSGRPGVSDGYTF. DNA of the CDR3: TGTGCCAGCAGTGGACGTCCGGGGGTCTCGGATGGCTACACCTTC.

This clone was counted many times. This rearrangement joins TRBV28 to TRBJ1-2, with 9 nucleotides matching TRBD1. The CDR3 totals 15 residues. Germline V gene data show CDR1 as MDHEN and CDR2 as SYDVKM. The trim removed 4 bases at V and 9 bases at J, leaving 12 bases unmatched. CDR3 sequence: CASSSPDRGMRSYTF. CDR3 coding DNA: TGTGCCAGCAGTTCCCCAGACAGGGGGATGAGAAGCTACACCTTC.

This clone has a count of ten or more. CDR3 loop: CSASQRESDTQYF. CDR3 sequence (DNA): TGCAGTGCTAGTCAGCGGGAATCAGATACGCAGTATTTT. The gene calls are TRBV20-1 and TRBJ2-3, with 7 bases fitting TRBD2. This CDR3 region has 13 residues. The V gene end was trimmed by 3 bases and the J gene end by 4 bases; junction bases not matched to a gene: 4. Per germline, CDR1 DFQATT and CDR2 SNEGSKA (reference sequence).

This clone was seen many times. The chain combines TRBV4-3 with TRBJ1-2; 8 positions agree with TRBD1. The ends lost 4 bases at V and 10 bases at J; junction bases unmatched: 5. The CDR3 has 12 amino acids. CDR1 and CDR2 from the germline V gene are LGHNA and YSLEER. Here the CDR3 reads CASSRTTGAYTF. The CDR3 DNA follows: TGCGCCAGCAGCCGAACGACAGGGGCCTACACCTTC.

This clone was detected only a few times. V is TRBV20-1 and J is TRBJ2-7; the D call may be TRBD1 or TRBD2 (7 bases each). This CDR3 has 15 residues. Trimming shortened V by 6 bases and J by 3 bases, and 21 bases separated the two germline ends. CDR1 and CDR2 from the germline V gene are DFQATT and SNEGSKA (reference sequence). CDR3 sequence (DNA): TGCAGTGCCAGCTTCGGGGGGACAGTTAACTACGAGCAGTACTTC. Protein: CSASFGGTVNYEQYF.

This clone was seen repeatedly, ten times or more. The V and J genes are TRBV5-4 and TRBJ2-5, with 7 bases aligning to TRBD2. The length of the CDR3 is 15 residues. Per germline, CDR1 SGHNT and CDR2 YYREEE (reference sequence). After removal of 2 bases from V and 1 base from J, the junction contained 5 bases not matched to a gene. CDR3 in DNA: TGTGCCAGCAGCTTTAGACTAGCCAGCCAAGAGACCCAGTACTTC. This translates into CASSFRLASQETQYF.

This chain links TRBV6-1 with TRBJ1-5; 7 nucleotides match TRBD1. Germline lookup yields CDR1 MNHNS and CDR2 SASEGT. The CDR3 contains 13 residues. V lost 8 bases to trimming and J lost 5 bases; unmatched junction nucleotides: 6. The CDR3 DNA sequence: TGTGCCAGCCGGGACAGCCGGTATCAGCCCCAGCATTTT. Protein sequence: CASRDSRYQPQHF.

The table lists this clone with many counts. This sequence joins TRBV2 and TRBJ2-4; D possibly corresponds to TRBD1 (6 bases). The CDR3 extends over 15 amino acids. CDR1 and CDR2 (germline): SNHLY, FYNNEI. The V end was cut by 6 bases, the J end by 0 bases, with 12 bases between. In DNA form, the CDR3 reads TGTGCCAGCAGGAAGGACAGACCAGCCAAAAACATTCAGTACTTC. This codes for CASRKDRPAKNIQYF.

The chain has TRBV20-1 and TRBJ2-7; TRBD2 might be the D (6 bases). The CDR3 consists of 15 residues. Germline V lookup: CDR1 DFQATT, CDR2 SNEGSKA (reference sequence). Deletions cut 3 bases from V and 4 bases from J, with 19 bases between. CDR3 in amino acids: CSARGRDLPPYEQYF. CDR3 DNA sequence: TGCAGTGCTAGGGGGCGGGACCTTCCTCCTTACGAGCAGTACTTC.

This clone was observed once. Given a much more abundant clone one base away, this may be a read error. The J gene is TRBJ2-7, the V gene TRBV3-1, with D possibly TRBD1 on 6 matching bases. The CDR3 is made up of 14 amino acids. Germline lookup yields CDR1 LGHDT and CDR2 YNNKEL (reference sequence). Here the CDR3 reads CASSPTWGPYVQYF. CDR3 in DNA: TGTGCCAGCAGCCCTACATGGGGGCCGTACGTGCAGTACTTC.

This clone was observed at least ten times. This rearrangement joins TRBV4-1 to TRBJ1-5, with a tentative D call TRBD1 (6 bases). The germline CDR1 and CDR2 sequences are MGHRA and YSYEKL. The CDR3 sequence is 18 residues long. The V end lost 4 bases, the J end lost 1 base, and 20 bases lay between the germline ends. CDR3 protein: CASSRAIGGKASNQPQHF. CDR3 bases: TGCGCCAGCAGCCGAGCAATAGGGGGTAAGGCCAGCAATCAGCCCCAGCATTTT.

This clone was recorded a few times. The chain links TRBV10-2 to TRBJ2-1; 9 bases agree with TRBD1. V gave up 4 bases and J gave up 7 bases; unmatched junction bases: 5. The germline gives CDR1 WSHSY, CDR2 SAAADI. The CDR3 loop spans 14 amino acids. CDR3 bases: TGCGCCAGCAGTGCCGGGACAGGGAGGAATGAGCAGTTCTTC. Amino acid sequence: CASSAGTGRNEQFF.

The gene calls are TRBV6-1 and TRBJ1-2; D gene unclear. The germline V gene encodes CDR1 MNHNS and CDR2 SASEGT. This CDR3 comprises 13 residues. V was trimmed by 6 bases and J by 8 bases, leaving 16 bases between them. In DNA form, the CDR3 reads TGTGCCAGCAGCGGGTGGGGATCGGGCGGCTACACCTTC. This gives the protein CASSGWGSGGYTF.

The genes are TRBV9 and TRBJ2-2; 10 bases align to TRBD2. The V gene end was trimmed by 0 bases and the J gene end by 0 bases; junction bases not matched to a gene: 5. The CDR3 has 18 residues. The germline CDR1 and CDR2 sequences are SGDLS and YYNGEE. Written as DNA, the CDR3 is TGTGCCAGCAGCGTAGGCGCTAGCGGGGGCCCGAACACCGGGGAGCTGTTTTTT. Encoded protein: CASSVGASGGPNTGELFF.

Note on this clone: Compared with germline, one end of the junction differs, possibly owing to a read error. The chain carries TRBV10-3 and TRBJ2-2, with D perhaps matching TRBD2 (5 bases). Germline CDR1 and CDR2: ENHRY and SYGVKD. The CDR3 extends over 15 amino acids. The CDR3 coding sequence is TGTGCCATCAGTGAGAGGACTGCGAACAACGGGGAGCTGTTTTTT. Residues: CAISERTANNGELFF.

CDR3 DNA: TGCAGTGCTAGGTTTTCAAATGAGCAGTTCTTC. Its translation: CSARFSNEQFF. The chain carries TRBV20-1 and TRBJ2-1, with unresolved D. The V end lost 3 bases, the J end lost 7 bases, and 7 bases lay between the germline ends. CDR3 size: 11 residues. Germline-derived CDR1 and CDR2 are DFQATT and SNEGSKA (reference sequence).

Within the sample, this clone is medium-sized. The gene calls are TRBV24-1 and TRBJ2-3, with 12 bases lining up with TRBD1. The germline V gene has CDR1 KGHDR and CDR2 SFDVKD. The V gene end was trimmed by 4 bases and the J gene end by 5 bases; junction bases not matched to a gene: 3. CDR3 length: 15 residues. CDR3 nucleotide sequence: TGTGCCACCAGTGACCGGGACAGGGGGCAAGATACGCAGTATTTT. Translation: CATSDRDRGQDTQYF.

This clone was counted at least ten times. This chain connects TRBV9 to TRBJ2-7; 8 bases line up with TRBD2. V shed 0 bases, J shed 3 bases, and the junction held 5 bases outside the gene matches. Germline V gene sequence: CDR1 SGDLS, CDR2 YYNGEE. The CDR3 consists of 15 residues. CDR3 amino acids: CASSVAAGDIYEQYF. CDR3 DNA sequence: TGTGCCAGCAGCGTAGCAGCGGGAGACATCTACGAGCAGTACTTC.

This clone was picked up many times. This rearrangement joins TRBV29-1 to TRBJ2-2; D ambiguous. Trimming removed 5 bases from V and 1 base from J, with 14 bases in between. The CDR3 spans 15 residues. The germline V gene encodes CDR1 SQVTM and CDR2 ANQGSEA. DNA of the CDR3: TGCAGCGTTCTGATGGGCTCAGGGAACACCGGGGAGCTGTTTTTT. The encoded protein is CSVLMGSGNTGELFF.

The table lists this clone with many counts. This chain links TRBV5-1 with TRBJ2-5, with D perhaps TRBD2 (5 bases). Trimming shortened V by 5 bases and J by 3 bases, and 14 bases separated the two germline ends. This CDR3 has 14 residues. The germline CDR1 and CDR2 sequences are SGHRS and YFSETQ. DNA for the CDR3: TGCGCCAGCAGTCGAGGGCCGTCAGAAGAGACCCAGTACTTC. Translation: CASSRGPSEETQYF.